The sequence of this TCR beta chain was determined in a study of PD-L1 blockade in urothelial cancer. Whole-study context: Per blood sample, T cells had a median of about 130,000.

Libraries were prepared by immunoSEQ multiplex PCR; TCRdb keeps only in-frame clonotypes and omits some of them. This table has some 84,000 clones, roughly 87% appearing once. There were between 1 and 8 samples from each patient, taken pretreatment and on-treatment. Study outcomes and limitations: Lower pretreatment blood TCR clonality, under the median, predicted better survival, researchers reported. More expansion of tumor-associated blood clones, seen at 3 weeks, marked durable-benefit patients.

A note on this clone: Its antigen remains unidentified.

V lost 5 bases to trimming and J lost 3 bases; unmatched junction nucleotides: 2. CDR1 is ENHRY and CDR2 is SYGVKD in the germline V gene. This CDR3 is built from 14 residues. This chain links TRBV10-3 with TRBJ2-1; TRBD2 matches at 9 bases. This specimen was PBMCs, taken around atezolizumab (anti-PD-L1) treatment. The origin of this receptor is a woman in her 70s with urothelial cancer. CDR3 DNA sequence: TGTGCCATCAGTCGACTAGCGGACTACAATGAGCAGTTCTTC. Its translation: CAISRLADYNEQFF.